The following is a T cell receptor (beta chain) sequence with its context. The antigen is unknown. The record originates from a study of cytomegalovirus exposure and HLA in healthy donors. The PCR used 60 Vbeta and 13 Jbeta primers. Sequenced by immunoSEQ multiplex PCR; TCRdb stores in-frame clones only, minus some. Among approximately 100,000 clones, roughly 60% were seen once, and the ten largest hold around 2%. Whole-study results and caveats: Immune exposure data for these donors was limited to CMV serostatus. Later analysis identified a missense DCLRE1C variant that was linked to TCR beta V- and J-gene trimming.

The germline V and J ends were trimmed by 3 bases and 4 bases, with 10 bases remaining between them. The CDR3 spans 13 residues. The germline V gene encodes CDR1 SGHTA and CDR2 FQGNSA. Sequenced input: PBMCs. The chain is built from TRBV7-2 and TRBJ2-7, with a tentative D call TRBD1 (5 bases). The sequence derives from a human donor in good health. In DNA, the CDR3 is TGTGCCAGCAGCTTCGGATCAGGGTACGAGCAGTACTTC. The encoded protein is CASSFGSGYEQYF.